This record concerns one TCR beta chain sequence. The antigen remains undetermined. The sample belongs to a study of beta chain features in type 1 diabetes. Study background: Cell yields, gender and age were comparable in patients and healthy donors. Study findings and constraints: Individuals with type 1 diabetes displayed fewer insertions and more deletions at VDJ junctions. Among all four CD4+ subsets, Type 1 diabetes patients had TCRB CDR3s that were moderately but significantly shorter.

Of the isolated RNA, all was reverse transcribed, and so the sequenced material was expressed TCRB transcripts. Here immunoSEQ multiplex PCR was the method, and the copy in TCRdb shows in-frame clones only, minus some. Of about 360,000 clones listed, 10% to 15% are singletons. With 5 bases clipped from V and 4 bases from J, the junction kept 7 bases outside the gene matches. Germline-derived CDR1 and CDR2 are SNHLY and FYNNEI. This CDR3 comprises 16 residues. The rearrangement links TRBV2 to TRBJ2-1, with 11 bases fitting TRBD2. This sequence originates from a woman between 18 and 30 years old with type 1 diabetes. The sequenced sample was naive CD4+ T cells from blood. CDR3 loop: CASSFSGGGNYNEQFF. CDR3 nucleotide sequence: TGTGCCAGCAGTTTTAGCGGGGGGGGAAATTACAATGAGCAGTTCTTC.